This is a list of T cell receptor beta chains from one sample in a study of shared clonotypes between healthy human individuals. Sequencing was performed with immunoSEQ multiplex PCR; in TCRdb, only in-frame clones are kept and a portion is missing. The table has some 1.4 million clones, over 95% seen once; the top ten hold approximately 1%. What was sequenced was naive CD4+ T cells sorted from blood. These receptors all come from a man aged 25 to 40 in good health. Each CDR3 is given with its conserved first and last residue. A D gene is named only where the DNA matches it firmly. The listing skips clone size in some rows; elsewhere it reads once, few, many or a size class.

V gene: TRBV11-2
D gene: NA
clone size: NA
J gene: TRBJ1-1
CDR3 DNA: TGTGCCAGCCTGGATACGTCTCGGGGCACTGAAGCTTTCTTT
CDR3 protein: CASLDTSRGTEAFF

V gene: TRBV15
D gene: TRBD2
clone size: NA
J gene: TRBJ2-7
CDR3 DNA: TGTGCCACCAGCAGAGTTTCCGCGGGAGCCTACGAGCAGTACTTC
CDR3 protein: CATSRVSAGAYEQYF

V gene: TRBV6-5
D gene: NA
clone size: NA
J gene: TRBJ2-5
CDR3 DNA: TGTGCCAGCAGTTACTCGCGGAGCCTGAGACAAGAGACCCAGTACTTC
CDR3 protein: CASSYSRSLRQETQYF

V gene: TRBV7-9
D gene: TRBD2
clone size: NA
J gene: TRBJ2-7
CDR3 DNA: TGTGCCAGCAGCATTTGGACTAGCGGGAAAAACGAGCAGTACTTC
CDR3 protein: CASSIWTSGKNEQYF

V gene: TRBV7-3
D gene: TRBD1
clone size: NA
J gene: TRBJ1-1
CDR3 DNA: TGTGCCAGCAGCTTAGGGGACAGGCCCAGGACTGAAGCTTTCTTT
CDR3 protein: CASSLGDRPRTEAFF

V gene: TRBV6-1
D gene: NA
clone size: NA
J gene: TRBJ2-7
CDR3 DNA: TGTGCCAGCAGTGAAGTGGCTAGCTCCATATGGGAGCAGTACTTC
CDR3 protein: CASSEVASSIWEQYF

V gene: TRBV27
D gene: NA
clone size: NA
J gene: TRBJ1-5
CDR3 DNA: TGTGCCAGTGGCGGGACGGAACAGCCCCAGCATTTT
CDR3 protein: CASGGTEQPQHF

V gene: TRBV15
D gene: NA
clone size: NA
J gene: TRBJ2-2
CDR3 DNA: TGTGCCACCGCCGGAGGGGCGGCCGGGGAGCTGTTTTTT
CDR3 protein: CATAGGAAGELFF

V gene: TRBV7-8
D gene: NA
clone size: NA
J gene: TRBJ2-7
CDR3 DNA: TGTGCCAGCAGCTCAGAAGCGGGTGAGACCTACGAGCAGTACTTC
CDR3 protein: CASSSEAGETYEQYF

V gene: TRBV21-1
D gene: NA
clone size: NA
J gene: TRBJ1-1
CDR3 DNA: TGTGCCAGCAGCAAACTGGACTGCTACAACACTGAAGCTTTCTTT
CDR3 protein: CASSKLDCYNTEAFF

V gene: TRBV2
D gene: TRBD2
clone size: NA
J gene: TRBJ2-3
CDR3 DNA: TGTGCCAGCAGTGAGGGAGGGCCCGATACGCAGTATTTT
CDR3 protein: CASSEGGPDTQYF

V gene: TRBV14
D gene: NA
clone size: NA
J gene: TRBJ2-1
CDR3 DNA: TGTGCCAGCAGGCGCGATAGTGGGGGGCATGAGCAGTTCTTC
CDR3 protein: CASRRDSGGHEQFF

V gene: TRBV10-2
D gene: TRBD2
clone size: NA
J gene: TRBJ2-1
CDR3 DNA: TGCGCCAGCAGTTCTGGGAGGGATGAGCAGTTCTTC
CDR3 protein: CASSSGRDEQFF

V gene: TRBV9
D gene: NA
clone size: NA
J gene: TRBJ2-5
CDR3 DNA: TGTGCCAGCAGCGTAGAGGGGTTACGAGAGACCCAGTACTTC
CDR3 protein: CASSVEGLRETQYF

V gene: TRBV30
D gene: NA
clone size: NA
J gene: TRBJ1-2
CDR3 DNA: TGTGCCTGGATGCCCAGGAATGAGTATGGCTACACCTTC
CDR3 protein: CAWMPRNEYGYTF

V gene: TRBV30
D gene: TRBD2
clone size: NA
J gene: TRBJ2-1
CDR3 DNA: TGTGCCTGGTCGGGACTAGCGGGAGCTATCGATGAGCAGTTCTTC
CDR3 protein: CAWSGLAGAIDEQFF

V gene: TRBV28
D gene: NA
clone size: NA
J gene: TRBJ2-1
CDR3 DNA: TGTGCCAGCAGTTTAGGACAGCTTAAACCTAGCTCCTACAATGAGCAGTTCTTC
CDR3 protein: CASSLGQLKPSSYNEQFF

V gene: TRBV7-2
D gene: NA
clone size: NA
J gene: TRBJ2-6
CDR3 DNA: TGTGCCAGCAGCTTAGGCAGGGCTGGGGCCAACGTCCTGACTTTC
CDR3 protein: CASSLGRAGANVLTF

V gene: TRBV9
D gene: NA
clone size: NA
J gene: TRBJ2-1
CDR3 DNA: TGTGCCAGCAGCACCCTTCAGGGTGAGCAGTTCTTC
CDR3 protein: CASSTLQGEQFF

V gene: TRBV11-3
D gene: TRBD2
clone size: NA
J gene: TRBJ2-1
CDR3 DNA: TGTGCCAGCAGCTTAGGGTTAAAGGGACTAGTCTTAGATGAGCAGTTCTTC
CDR3 protein: CASSLGLKGLVLDEQFF

V gene: TRBV5-4
D gene: TRBD1
clone size: NA
J gene: TRBJ2-2
CDR3 DNA: TGTGCCAGCAGCTTCGGACAGGGGGTGTCGGCCGGGGAGCTGTTTTTT
CDR3 protein: CASSFGQGVSAGELFF

V gene: TRBV18
D gene: NA
clone size: NA
J gene: TRBJ1-1
CDR3 DNA: TGTGCCAGCTCACAACTATTACAGGGTAGGATGAACACTGAAGCTTTCTTT
CDR3 protein: CASSQLLQGRMNTEAFF

V gene: TRBV5-1
D gene: NA
clone size: NA
J gene: TRBJ1-2
CDR3 DNA: TGCGCCAGCAGCGCCAAACAGGGTAATGGCTACACCTTC
CDR3 protein: CASSAKQGNGYTF

V gene: TRBV13
D gene: NA
clone size: NA
J gene: TRBJ2-5
CDR3 DNA: TGTGCCAGCACCGAAGAAGGGAGGAACCAAGAGACCCAGTACTTC
CDR3 protein: CASTEEGRNQETQYF

V gene: TRBV18
D gene: TRBD2
clone size: NA
J gene: TRBJ2-7
CDR3 DNA: TGTGCCAGCTCACCACGGGGAGCGGGAGGGGTCTACGAGCAGTACTTC
CDR3 protein: CASSPRGAGGVYEQYF

V gene: TRBV9
D gene: NA
clone size: NA
J gene: TRBJ2-7
CDR3 DNA: TGTGCCAGCAGCGTAGACACCTTCGGCGAGCAGTACTTC
CDR3 protein: CASSVDTFGEQYF

V gene: TRBV9
D gene: TRBD2
clone size: once
J gene: TRBJ2-7
CDR3 DNA: TGTGCCAGCAGTAAGGACAGCGGGAGAATCTACGAGCAGTACTTC
CDR3 protein: CASSKDSGRIYEQYF

V gene: TRBV5-1
D gene: TRBD2
clone size: NA
J gene: TRBJ2-7
CDR3 DNA: TGCGCCAGCAGCCAGGTGGGGACTAGCGGCTACGAGCAGTACTTC
CDR3 protein: CASSQVGTSGYEQYF

V gene: TRBV10-3
D gene: TRBD2
clone size: NA
J gene: TRBJ2-1
CDR3 DNA: TGTGCCACCGACCGGGGCGGGAGAACTGGGAATGAGCAGTTCTTC
CDR3 protein: CATDRGGRTGNEQFF

V gene: TRBV11-2
D gene: NA
clone size: once
J gene: TRBJ2-2
CDR3 DNA: TGTGCCAGCAGCCTGAACACCGGGGAGCTGTTTTTT
CDR3 protein: CASSLNTGELFF

V gene: TRBV6-1
D gene: NA
clone size: NA
J gene: TRBJ2-2
CDR3 DNA: TGTGCCAGCAGTGAACGATTTAACAAGGGTCTTCTCGGGGGCACCGGGGAGCTGTTTTTT
CDR3 protein: CASSERFNKGLLGGTGELFF

V gene: TRBV5-1
D gene: NA
clone size: few
J gene: TRBJ2-1
CDR3 DNA: TGCGCCAGCAGCCCCAGGGCGGAATTCTCCTACAATGAGCAGTTCTTC
CDR3 protein: CASSPRAEFSYNEQFF

V gene: TRBV13
D gene: TRBD1
clone size: once
J gene: TRBJ1-1
CDR3 DNA: TGTGCCAGCAGCCAAAGCAGGGGGATTACTGAAGCTTTCTTT
CDR3 protein: CASSQSRGITEAFF

V gene: TRBV5-1
D gene: NA
clone size: NA
J gene: TRBJ1-5
CDR3 DNA: TGCGCCAGCAGCTTGGATCCAGGGAGCGATCAGCCCCAGCATTTT
CDR3 protein: CASSLDPGSDQPQHF

V gene: TRBV11-2
D gene: NA
clone size: once
J gene: TRBJ2-6
CDR3 DNA: TGTGCCAGCAGCCTAAGATTTTTACCGCGGGCCTCTGGGGCCAACGTCCTGACTTTC
CDR3 protein: CASSLRFLPRASGANVLTF

V gene: TRBV28
D gene: NA
clone size: NA
J gene: TRBJ1-1
CDR3 DNA: TGTGCCAGCGGGCCAGCCGGGACGGTGAACACTGAAGCTTTCTTT
CDR3 protein: CASGPAGTVNTEAFF

V gene: TRBV28
D gene: NA
clone size: NA
J gene: TRBJ2-5
CDR3 DNA: TGTGCCAGCGCAGACAGGTCCGGGGAGACCCAGTACTTC
CDR3 protein: CASADRSGETQYF

V gene: TRBV11-2
D gene: NA
clone size: NA
J gene: TRBJ2-5
CDR3 DNA: TGTGCCAGCAGCTTAACCGACAGCCAGGGGACCAAAAGAGAGACCCAGTACTTC
CDR3 protein: CASSLTDSQGTKRETQYF

V gene: TRBV6-5
D gene: TRBD1
clone size: once
J gene: TRBJ2-7
CDR3 DNA: TGTGCCAGCAGTTACTCGGGTGGACAGGGGCGCTACGAGCAGTACTTC
CDR3 protein: CASSYSGGQGRYEQYF

V gene: TRBV9
D gene: TRBD1
clone size: NA
J gene: TRBJ2-5
CDR3 DNA: TGTGCCAGCGGACAGGTTGGAGAGACCCAGTACTTC
CDR3 protein: CASGQVGETQYF

V gene: TRBV28
D gene: NA
clone size: NA
J gene: TRBJ1-2
CDR3 DNA: TGTGCCAGCAGTCTCCAAAGCTATGGCTACACCTTC
CDR3 protein: CASSLQSYGYTF

V gene: TRBV11-2
D gene: TRBD2
clone size: NA
J gene: TRBJ2-1
CDR3 DNA: TGTGCCAGCAGCCGGAGGGCGGGGGGGATTTCACACAATGAGCAGTTCTTC
CDR3 protein: CASSRRAGGISHNEQFF

V gene: TRBV4-2
D gene: NA
clone size: once
J gene: TRBJ1-1
CDR3 DNA: TGTGCCAGCAGCCAAGAAACCCGGACGGCCACTGAAGCTTTCTTT
CDR3 protein: CASSQETRTATEAFF

V gene: TRBV25-1
D gene: NA
clone size: NA
J gene: TRBJ1-5
CDR3 DNA: TGTGCCAGCAGTGGGGGGGAAAGTCAGCCCCAGCATTTT
CDR3 protein: CASSGGESQPQHF

V gene: TRBV5-6
D gene: TRBD1
clone size: NA
J gene: TRBJ2-4
CDR3 DNA: TGTGCCAGCAGACCGACAGGGGGTGCGAACATTCAGTACTTC
CDR3 protein: CASRPTGGANIQYF

V gene: TRBV27
D gene: NA
clone size: NA
J gene: TRBJ2-1
CDR3 DNA: TGTGCCAGCAGTTTCCTGAGTACGCGGGCGGACAATGAGCAGTTCTTC
CDR3 protein: CASSFLSTRADNEQFF

V gene: TRBV28
D gene: NA
clone size: NA
J gene: TRBJ1-5
CDR3 DNA: TGTGCCAGCAAAGAGGCCCCGAGGAGCAATCAGCCCCAGCATTTT
CDR3 protein: CASKEAPRSNQPQHF

V gene: TRBV15
D gene: NA
clone size: NA
J gene: TRBJ2-2
CDR3 DNA: TGTGCCACCAGCGAACGTTCCACCGGGGAGCTGTTTTTT
CDR3 protein: CATSERSTGELFF

V gene: TRBV7-9
D gene: NA
clone size: NA
J gene: TRBJ2-5
CDR3 DNA: TGTGCCAGCAGCTTAGTCTCCTCGTGGGAGTTGGAGACCCAGTACTTC
CDR3 protein: CASSLVSSWELETQYF

V gene: TRBV5-5
D gene: TRBD1
clone size: NA
J gene: TRBJ2-7
CDR3 DNA: TGTGCCAGCAGCTCTGGGACAGGGATCAGTTCCGAGCAGTACTTC
CDR3 protein: CASSSGTGISSEQYF

V gene: TRBV4-2
D gene: TRBD2
clone size: once
J gene: TRBJ2-1
CDR3 DNA: TGTGCCAGCAGCCAACTAGCGGGAGCCCCGGGTAGTGAGCAGTTCTTC
CDR3 protein: CASSQLAGAPGSEQFF

V gene: TRBV5-1
D gene: TRBD1
clone size: NA
J gene: TRBJ1-1
CDR3 DNA: TGCGCCAGCAGCTCCGAACCGACAGGGGTCAACACTGAAGCTTTCTTT
CDR3 protein: CASSSEPTGVNTEAFF

V gene: TRBV10-1
D gene: NA
clone size: NA
J gene: TRBJ2-2
CDR3 DNA: TGCGCCAGCAGTGAGTCAGGGCAGCTCGGGGAGCTGTTTTTT
CDR3 protein: CASSESGQLGELFF